This T cell receptor (beta chain) is drawn from a study of T cells after yellow fever vaccination. TCRdb fed the 5' RACE reads into MiXCR, producing one record per CDR3 protein. The top ten clones hold roughly 17% of a sample with some 600,000 distinct CDR3 sequences, about a sixth of them seen once. The receptor comes from a man aged 18 to 35 who received the YFV17D yellow fever vaccine. This specimen consisted of PBMCs, obtained 5 days after the first yellow fever vaccination.

The CDR3 is CASSGLDSFSQGYTF. CDR3 sequence (DNA): TGTGCCAGCAGTGGCTTAGACAGCTTCTCCCAGGGCTACACCTTC. The chain combines TRBV12-3 or TRBV12-4 with TRBJ1-2, with D possibly being TRBD1 (5 bases). The CDR3 loop spans 15 amino acids. V lost 5 bases to trimming and J lost 8 bases, with 21 bases between them.